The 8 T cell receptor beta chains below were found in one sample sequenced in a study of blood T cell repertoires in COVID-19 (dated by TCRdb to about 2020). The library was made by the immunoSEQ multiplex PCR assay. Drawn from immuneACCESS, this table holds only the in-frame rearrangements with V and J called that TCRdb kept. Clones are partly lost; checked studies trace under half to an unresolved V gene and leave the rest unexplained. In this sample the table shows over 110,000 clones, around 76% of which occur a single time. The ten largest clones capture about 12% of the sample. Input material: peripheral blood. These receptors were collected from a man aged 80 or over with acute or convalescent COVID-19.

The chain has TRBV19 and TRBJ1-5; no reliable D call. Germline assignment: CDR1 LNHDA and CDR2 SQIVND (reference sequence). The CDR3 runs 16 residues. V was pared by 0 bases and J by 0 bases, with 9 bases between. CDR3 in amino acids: CASSIDLSHSNQPQHF. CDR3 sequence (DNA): TGTGCCAGTAGTATAGATCTGAGTCATAGCAATCAGCCCCAGCATTTT.

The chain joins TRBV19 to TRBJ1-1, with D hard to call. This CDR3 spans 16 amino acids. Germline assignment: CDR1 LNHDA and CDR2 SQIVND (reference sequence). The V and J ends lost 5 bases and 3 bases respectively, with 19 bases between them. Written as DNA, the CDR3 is TGTGCCAGTAGTGAATATGCGGGCTTGTCTTACACTGAAGCTTTCTTT. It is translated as CASSEYAGLSYTEAFF.

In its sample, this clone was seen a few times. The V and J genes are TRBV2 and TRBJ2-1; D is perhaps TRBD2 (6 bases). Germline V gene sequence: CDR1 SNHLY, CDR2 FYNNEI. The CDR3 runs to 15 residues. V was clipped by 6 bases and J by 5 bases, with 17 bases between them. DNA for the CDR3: TGTGCCAGCAGCCGGTGGCAGGGCGGGAACAATGAGCAGTTCTTC. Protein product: CASSRWQGGNNEQFF.

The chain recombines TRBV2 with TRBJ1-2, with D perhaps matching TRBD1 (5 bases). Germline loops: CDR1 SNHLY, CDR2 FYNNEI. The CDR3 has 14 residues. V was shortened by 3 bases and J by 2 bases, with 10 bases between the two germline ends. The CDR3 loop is CASSEKKGNYGYTF. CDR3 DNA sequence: TGTGCCAGCAGTGAGAAAAAGGGGAACTATGGCTACACCTTC.

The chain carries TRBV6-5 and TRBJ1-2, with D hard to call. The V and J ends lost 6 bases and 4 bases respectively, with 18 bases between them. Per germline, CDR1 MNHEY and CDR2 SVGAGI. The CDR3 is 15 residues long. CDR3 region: CASRFSPLRSYGYTF. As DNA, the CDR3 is TGTGCCAGCAGATTCAGCCCTCTTCGGAGCTATGGCTACACCTTC.

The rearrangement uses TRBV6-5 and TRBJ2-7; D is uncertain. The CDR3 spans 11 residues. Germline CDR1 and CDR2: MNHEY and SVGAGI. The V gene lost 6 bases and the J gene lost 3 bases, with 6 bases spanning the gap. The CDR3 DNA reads TGTGCCAGCAGACAGAACTACGAGCAGTACTTC. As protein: CASRQNYEQYF.

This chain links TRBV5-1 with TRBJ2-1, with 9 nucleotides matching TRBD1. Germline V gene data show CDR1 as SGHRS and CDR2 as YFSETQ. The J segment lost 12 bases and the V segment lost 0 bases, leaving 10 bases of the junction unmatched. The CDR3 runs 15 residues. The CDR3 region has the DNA TGCGCCAGCAGCTTGGGGGGACAGGGCAGATTCGGGCAGTTCTTC. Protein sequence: CASSLGGQGRFGQFF.

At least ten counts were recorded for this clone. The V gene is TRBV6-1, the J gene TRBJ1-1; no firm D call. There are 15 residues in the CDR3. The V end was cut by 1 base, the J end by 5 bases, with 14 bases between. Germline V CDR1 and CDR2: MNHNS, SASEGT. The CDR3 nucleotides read TGTGCCAGCAGTGAAGTCATCACCGCCAGGACTGAAGCTTTCTTT. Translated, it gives CASSEVITARTEAFF.